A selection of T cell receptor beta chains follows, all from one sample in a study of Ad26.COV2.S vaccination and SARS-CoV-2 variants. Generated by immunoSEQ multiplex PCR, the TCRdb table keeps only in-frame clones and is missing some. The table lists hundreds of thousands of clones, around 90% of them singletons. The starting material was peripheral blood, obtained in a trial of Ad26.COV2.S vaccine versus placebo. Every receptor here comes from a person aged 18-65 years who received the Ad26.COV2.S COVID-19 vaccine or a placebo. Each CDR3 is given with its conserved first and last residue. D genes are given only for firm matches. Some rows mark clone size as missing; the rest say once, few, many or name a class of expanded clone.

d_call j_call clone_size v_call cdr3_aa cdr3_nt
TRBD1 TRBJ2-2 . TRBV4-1 CASSQPGQGAEGELFF TGCGCCAGCAGCCAGCCGGGACAGGGGGCTGAAGGGGAGCTGTTTTTT
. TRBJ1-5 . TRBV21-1 CASSKAGGHSNQPQHF TGTGCCAGCAGCAAAGCCGGGGGCCATAGCAATCAGCCCCAGCATTTT
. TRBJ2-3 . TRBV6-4 CASSDSGGAADTQYF TGTGCCAGCAGTGACTCTGGGGGTGCGGCAGATACGCAGTATTTT
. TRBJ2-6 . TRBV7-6 CASSSFSSSGANVLTF TGTGCCAGCAGCTCCTTCAGCAGCTCTGGGGCCAACGTCCTGACTTTC
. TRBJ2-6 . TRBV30 CASDSSGANVLTF TGTGCCTCCGACAGCTCTGGGGCCAACGTCCTGACTTTC
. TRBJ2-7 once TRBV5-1 CASSLPGGAYDEQYF TGCGCCAGCTCCCTCCCGGGGGGCGCATACGACGAGCAGTACTTC
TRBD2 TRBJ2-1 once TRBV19 CASSTGTSGISEQFF TGTGCCAGTTCCACCGGGACTAGCGGGATCAGTGAGCAGTTCTTC
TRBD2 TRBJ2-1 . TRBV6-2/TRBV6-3 CASSQGLADEQFF TGTGCCAGCAGTCAGGGACTAGCAGATGAGCAGTTCTTC
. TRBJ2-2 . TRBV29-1 CSVRPDTGELFF TGCAGCGTTAGGCCCGACACCGGGGAGCTGTTTTTT
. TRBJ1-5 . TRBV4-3 CASSQDLSRPQHF TGCGCCAGCAGCCAAGATCTGTCCCGGCCCCAGCATTTT
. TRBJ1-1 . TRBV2 CASSDETSNTEAFF TGTGCCAGCAGTGATGAGACATCGAACACTGAAGCTTTCTTT
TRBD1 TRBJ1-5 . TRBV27 CASSPTGTAYYQPQHF TGTGCCAGCAGTCCAACCGGGACAGCTTACTATCAGCCCCAGCATTTT
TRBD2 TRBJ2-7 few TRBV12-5 CASGLYIAGGPSDEQYF TGTGCTAGTGGTTTGTATATAGCGGGAGGGCCTTCCGACGAGCAGTACTTC
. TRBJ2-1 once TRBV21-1 CASSKNSLAGGLDANNEQFF TGTGCCAGCAGCAAAAATTCACTAGCGGGAGGGTTGGATGCAAACAATGAGCAGTTCTTC
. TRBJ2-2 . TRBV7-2 CASSTPGAGKTGELFF TGTGCCAGTTCTACACCGGGGGCCGGGAAAACCGGGGAGCTGTTTTTT
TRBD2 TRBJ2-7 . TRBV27 CASSLSGTSGSSYEQYF TGTGCCAGCAGTTTATCTGGGACTAGCGGGAGCTCCTACGAGCAGTACTTC
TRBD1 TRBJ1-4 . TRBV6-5 CASRRTGGNEKLFF TGTGCCAGCAGGCGGACAGGGGGGAATGAAAAACTGTTTTTT
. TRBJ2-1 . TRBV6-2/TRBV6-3 CASSYSMGDSQFF TGTGCCAGCAGTTACTCGATGGGGGACTCTCAGTTCTTC
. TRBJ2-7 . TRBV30 CAWRLSGSSYEQYF TGTGCCTGGCGCCTCAGCGGGTCTTCCTACGAGCAGTACTTC
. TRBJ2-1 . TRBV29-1 CSGRSPVNEQFF TGCAGCGGTCGATCCCCTGTTAATGAGCAGTTCTTC
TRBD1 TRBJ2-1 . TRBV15 CATSRFRDRVNEQFF TGTGCCACCAGCAGATTCCGGGACAGGGTTAATGAGCAGTTCTTC
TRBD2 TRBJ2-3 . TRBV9 CASSPSGLAGGPEGDTQYF TGTGCCAGCAGCCCGTCTGGACTAGCGGGAGGCCCCGAGGGAGATACGCAGTATTTT
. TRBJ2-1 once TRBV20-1 CSASSTLSHYNEQFF TGCAGTGCTAGTAGCACCCTGTCCCATTACAATGAGCAGTTCTTC
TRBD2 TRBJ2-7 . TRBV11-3 CASSTTSGIGYEQYF TGTGCCAGCAGCACGACTAGCGGGATAGGGTACGAGCAGTACTTC
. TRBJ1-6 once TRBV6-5 CASRWAAVSPLHF TGTGCCAGCAGGTGGGCCGCGGTCTCACCCCTCCACTTT
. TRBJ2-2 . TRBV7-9 CATPESGIRTGELFF TGTGCCACGCCCGAGAGTGGGATAAGGACCGGGGAGCTGTTTTTT
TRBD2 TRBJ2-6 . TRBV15 CATSRGRAGGMSGANVLTF TGTGCCACCAGCAGAGGACGAGCGGGAGGCATGTCTGGGGCCAACGTCCTGACTTTC
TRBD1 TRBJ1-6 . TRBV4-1 CASSRTGTGGSPLHF TGCGCCAGCAGCCGCACCGGGACAGGGGGTTCACCCCTCCACTTT
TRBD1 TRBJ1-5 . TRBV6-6 CASRPGQGVIQPQHF TGTGCCAGCAGACCGGGACAGGGGGTGATTCAGCCCCAGCATTTT
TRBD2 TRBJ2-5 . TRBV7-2 CASSPVTGGYQETQYF TGTGCCAGCAGCCCTGTTACGGGAGGTTACCAAGAGACCCAGTACTTC
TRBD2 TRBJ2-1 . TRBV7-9 CASSLGLASGRKSYNEQFF TGTGCCAGCAGCTTAGGGTTGGCTAGCGGGAGGAAGTCCTACAATGAGCAGTTCTTC
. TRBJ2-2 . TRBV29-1 CSVAGTGELFF TGCAGCGTCGCCGGGACCGGGGAGCTGTTTTTT
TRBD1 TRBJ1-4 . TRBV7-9 CASSFGQGYREKLFF TGTGCCAGCAGCTTTGGACAGGGGTATAGGGAAAAACTGTTTTTT
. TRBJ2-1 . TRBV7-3 CASSETGFSSYNEQFF TGTGCCAGCAGCGAAACAGGGTTTAGCTCCTACAATGAGCAGTTCTTC
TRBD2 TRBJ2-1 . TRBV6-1 CASSERREGLYNEQFF TGTGCCAGCAGTGAGCGGAGGGAGGGCCTGTACAATGAGCAGTTCTTC
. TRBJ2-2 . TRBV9 CASSVQDMSGELFF TGTGCCAGCAGCGTACAGGATATGTCCGGGGAGCTGTTTTTT
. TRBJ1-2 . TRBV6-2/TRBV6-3 CASSYGGPRPYGYTF TGTGCCAGCAGTTATGGGGGCCCCAGGCCCTATGGCTACACCTTC
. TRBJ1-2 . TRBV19 CARVGRSNYGYTF TGTGCCAGGGTGGGCAGGTCGAACTATGGCTACACCTTC
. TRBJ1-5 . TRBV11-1 CASSLAMGARNNQPQHF TGTGCCAGCAGCTTAGCGATGGGGGCGCGTAACAATCAGCCCCAGCATTTT
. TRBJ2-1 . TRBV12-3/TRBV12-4 CASSLGVYNEQFF TGTGCCAGCAGTTTAGGCGTCTACAATGAGCAGTTCTTC